The clone carrying this TCR beta chain appeared a few times. Its antigen is unidentified. The CDR3 has 15 residues. V was clipped by 6 bases and J by 2 bases, with 16 bases between them. Germline lookup yields CDR1 MDHEN and CDR2 SYDVKM. The source of the sample is a study of post-analysis software for immune sequencing data. Study context: Patients with relapsing-remitting, secondary progressive and progressive-relapsing multiple sclerosis courses were all represented.

Unique molecular identifiers featured in each of the TCR beta cDNA libraries. Using its own MiXCR run on the PCR reads, TCRdb lists one record per CDR3 protein. Of about 260,000 distinct CDR3 sequences listed, less than 40% are singletons. Study-level findings and limits: The study found significantly lower normalized Chao1 diversity in multiple sclerosis patients than in controls. Relative to controls, patients had about five TRBV segments at higher frequency, with TRBV5-6, TRBV5-1 and TRBV20-1 among these. Strong co-clustering by F measure was evident for samples that had been prepared in the same batch.

The receptor was derived from a girl between 10 and 17 years old with multiple sclerosis. Sequencing was carried out using blood. The rearrangement uses TRBV28 and TRBJ1-1; D is possibly TRBD1 (6 bases). The CDR3: CASRSGGQENTEAFF. CDR3 DNA: TGTGCCAGCAGGAGTGGGGGACAAGAAAACACTGAAGCTTTCTTT.